This entry is about one T cell receptor beta chain. Antigen unknown. The data derive from a study of T cells after yellow fever vaccination. Whole-study findings and limits: Clones from primary vaccination mostly reappeared after the booster (around 96% CD4, 88% CD8).

There are 16 residues in the CDR3. V dropped 3 bases and J dropped 5 bases, with 19 bases sitting between them. Germline V gene data show CDR1 as MGHRA and CDR2 as YSYEKL. TCRdb redid the calling of the 5' RACE reads with MiXCR, one entry per CDR3 protein. This sample yields hundreds of thousands of distinct CDR3 sequences, of which 15% to 20% are seen a single time; roughly 19% belongs to the top ten. The TCR was taken from a man aged 18 to 30 who received the YFV17D yellow fever vaccine. The rearrangement uses TRBV4-1 and TRBJ1-1; D may be TRBD1 (5 bases). The specimen was PBMCs, collected before the yellow fever booster vaccination. In DNA form, the CDR3 reads TGCGCCAGCAGCCACGGAGGGGTGGGCAAAATGACTGAAGCTTTCTTT. Protein: CASSHGGVGKMTEAFF.